The text below deals with one T cell receptor (beta chain). As yet, its antigen is unknown. This CDR3 is 15 amino acids long. V lost 2 bases to trimming and J lost 6 bases; unmatched junction nucleotides: 4. Germline V gene sequence: CDR1 SGDLS, CDR2 YYNGEE. PCR amplification relied on 60 Vbeta primers (plus 13 Jbeta primers). Libraries were prepared by immunoSEQ multiplex PCR; TCRdb keeps only in-frame clonotypes and omits some of them. The repertoire includes around 150,000 clones, about 72% of them detected once, and under 2.5% sits in the top ten. This sample stems from a study of cytomegalovirus exposure and HLA in healthy donors. Study-wide findings and caveats: Through in vitro validation, a few CMV-associated chains were shown to be specific for CMV antigens. A later analysis revealed that TCR association rates differed between HLA loci, peaking at DRB1 and bottoming out at HLA-C. When analyzed later, a missense DCLRE1C variant was found to be linked to TCR beta V- and J-gene trimming.

The receptor's source is a man in his fifties in good health and CMV-seropositive. The V call is TRBV9, the J call TRBJ2-2; 10 bases are a match to TRBD2. Input material: PBMCs. As DNA, the CDR3 is TGTGCCAGCAGCGTCCCGACTAGCGGGTCCGGGGAGCTGTTTTTT. Protein sequence: CASSVPTSGSGELFF.